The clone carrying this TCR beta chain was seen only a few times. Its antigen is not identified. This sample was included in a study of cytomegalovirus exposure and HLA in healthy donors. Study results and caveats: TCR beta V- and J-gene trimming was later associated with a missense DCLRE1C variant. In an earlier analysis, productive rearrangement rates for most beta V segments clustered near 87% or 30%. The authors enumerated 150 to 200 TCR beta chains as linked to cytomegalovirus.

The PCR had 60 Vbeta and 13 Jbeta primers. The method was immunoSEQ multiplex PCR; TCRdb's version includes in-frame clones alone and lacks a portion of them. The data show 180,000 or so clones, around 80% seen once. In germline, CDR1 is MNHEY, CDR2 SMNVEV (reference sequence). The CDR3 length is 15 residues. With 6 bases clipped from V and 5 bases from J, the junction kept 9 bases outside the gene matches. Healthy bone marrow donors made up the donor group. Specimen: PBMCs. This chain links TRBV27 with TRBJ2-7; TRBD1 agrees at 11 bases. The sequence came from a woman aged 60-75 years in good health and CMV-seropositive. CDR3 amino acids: CASRRPGQGGHEQYF. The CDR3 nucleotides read TGTGCCAGCAGGCGACCGGGACAGGGGGGGCACGAGCAGTACTTC.